The clone carrying this T cell receptor beta chain was counted only a few times. This specimen comes from a study of read filtering for tumor transcriptome and immune sequencing. Molecular barcoded adaptors covering alpha/delta and beta/gamma chains were used on about 0.4 ug RNA. Each CDR3 protein gets one entry after TCRdb re-called the reads with MiXCR. Of some 120,000 distinct CDR3 sequences listed, over 10% are singletons. The sequence came from a donor aged 40 or older with multiple myeloma. Sequenced sample: a population of CD138-negative cells sorted from bone marrow.

This CDR3 is CAWSFWTGKDSEAFF. CDR3 nucleotide sequence: TGTGCCTGGAGTTTCTGGACAGGGAAGGATTCTGAAGCTTTCTTT. This rearrangement joins TRBV30 to TRBJ1-1, with 8 bases matching TRBD1. J was trimmed by 6 bases and V by 2 bases; bases with no gene match: 11. The CDR3 is 15 amino acids. The germline V gene encodes CDR1 GTSNPN and CDR2 SVGIG (reference sequence). Full variable domain (remainder filled in from reference TRBV30 and TRBJ1-1): SQTIHQWPATLVQPVGSPLSLECTVEGTSNPNLYWYRQAAGRGLQLLFYSVGIGQISSEVPQNLSASRPQDRQFILSSKKLLLSDSGFYLCAWSFWTGKDSEAFFGQGTRLTVV.